This T cell receptor beta chain stems from a study of neurological immune-mediated disorders. This clonotype occurred many times. This CDR3 has 14 residues. Per germline, CDR1 DFQATT and CDR2 SNEGSKA (reference sequence). The V segment lost 3 bases and the J segment 9 bases; nucleotides outside the gene matches: 7. It was from 2 million PBMCs stored at -80 C that the unsorted libraries were obtained. TCRdb re-derived calls from the 5' RACE reads in MiXCR, one entry per CDR3 protein. The table shows 65,000 to 90,000 distinct CDR3 sequences, with about 5.5% occurring only once. This receptor was identified in a woman in her twenties or thirties with multiple sclerosis. The rearrangement uses TRBV20-1 and TRBJ2-1; 11 bases fit TRBD2. The sample taken for sequencing was PBMCs. The CDR3 bases are TGCAGTGCTAGTATACTAGCGGGAGTCGCTGAGCAGTTCTTC. It encodes CSASILAGVAEQFF.